Listed below are T cell receptor beta chains from one sample, sequenced in a study of T cells after yellow fever vaccination. TCRdb independently ran MiXCR on the 5' RACE reads; one entry per CDR3 protein. The sample gives about 73,000 distinct CDR3 sequences, almost 8% of which show up once; more than 35% is in the top ten. Sequenced material: CD8+ T cells sorted from PBMCs, taken on the day of the yellow fever booster vaccination. Receptors originate from a man younger than 45 who received the YFV17D yellow fever vaccine. The CDR3 runs from the conserved cysteine through the conserved F or W. The D gene is left open where the match is weak. Rows give clone size only sometimes, using once, few, many, or a class for an expanded clone.

>many|TRBJ2-3|TRBV10-3|.
CAISYPAEGTTDTQYF
TGTGCCATCAGTTACCCAGCGGAGGGGACTACAGATACGCAGTATTTT
>many|TRBJ2-3|TRBV7-2|.
CASSLAAIRTDTQYF
TGTGCCAGCAGCTTAGCGGCGATTCGCACAGATACGCAGTATTTT
>.|TRBJ2-1|TRBV6-1|TRBD1
CASSPTTGGTHEQFF
TGTGCCAGCAGTCCCACGACAGGGGGTACGCATGAGCAGTTCTTC
>.|TRBJ1-5|TRBV5-5|.
CASSLAEYQPQHF
TGTGCCAGCAGCTTAGCGGAATATCAGCCCCAGCATTTT
>few|TRBJ2-7|TRBV7-3|.
CASSLFNSYEQYF
TGTGCCAGCAGCTTATTTAACTCCTACGAGCAGTACTTC
>.|TRBJ2-1|TRBV24-1|TRBD1
CATSAGGAPVF
TGTGCCACCAGTGCAGGGGGCGCCCCTGTTTTC
>few|TRBJ2-2|TRBV20-1|.
CSAQYLGTGELFF
TGCAGTGCCCAATACCTGGGCACCGGGGAGCTGTTTTTT
>.|TRBJ2-5|TRBV6-5|.
CASSYPGAGETQYF
TGTGCCAGCAGTTATCCTGGGGCTGGAGAGACCCAGTACTTC
>few|TRBJ2-7|TRBV30|.
CAWGRVYEQYF
TGTGCCTGGGGGCGAGTCTACGAGCAGTACTTC
>.|TRBJ2-5|TRBV6-5|.
CASSYSTLQIETQYF
TGTGCCAGCAGTTACTCGACGCTTCAAATAGAGACCCAGTACTTC
>few|TRBJ2-7|TRBV29-1|.
CSVEYGSQRNEQYF
TGCAGCGTTGAATACGGGAGCCAGCGAAACGAGCAGTACTTC
>many|TRBJ2-1|TRBV20-1|TRBD2
CSASMVGIAGYNEQFF
TGCAGTGCTAGTATGGTCGGAATAGCGGGCTACAATGAGCAGTTCTTC
>.|TRBJ1-2|TRBV29-1|.
CSARPGQDYAGYTF
TGCAGCGCCAGACCTGGACAAGACTATGCTGGCTACACCTTC
>many|TRBJ2-1|TRBV7-9|.
CASTSRLPTYNEQFF
TGTGCCAGCACCTCAAGGCTCCCAACCTACAATGAGCAGTTCTTC
>few|TRBJ2-7|TRBV29-1|TRBD2
CSVEDLRAGGPGYEQYF
TGCAGCGTTGAAGATCTAAGGGCGGGAGGGCCGGGTTACGAGCAGTACTTC
>.|TRBJ2-5|TRBV6-5|.
CASSYSETQYF
TGTGCCAGCAGTTATTCAGAGACCCAGTACTTC
>few|TRBJ2-4|TRBV7-8|.
CASSLGGGNKNIQYF
TGTGCCAGCAGCTTAGGGGGCGGGAACAAAAACATTCAGTACTTC
>few|TRBJ2-5|TRBV28|TRBD1
CASSPDRGEETQYF
TGTGCCAGCAGCCCCGACAGGGGAGAAGAGACCCAGTACTTC
>many|TRBJ2-2|TRBV7-2|TRBD1
CASSEWDRHTGELFF
TGTGCCAGCAGCGAATGGGACAGACACACCGGGGAGCTGTTTTTT
>few|TRBJ2-7|TRBV7-7|TRBD2
CASSLDPSGEYEQYF
TGTGCTAGCAGCTTAGATCCTAGCGGAGAATACGAGCAGTACTTC
>.|TRBJ2-7|TRBV12-3/TRBV12-4|TRBD2
CASSSSGRREQYF
TGTGCCAGCAGTTCTAGCGGGAGGAGGGAGCAGTACTTC